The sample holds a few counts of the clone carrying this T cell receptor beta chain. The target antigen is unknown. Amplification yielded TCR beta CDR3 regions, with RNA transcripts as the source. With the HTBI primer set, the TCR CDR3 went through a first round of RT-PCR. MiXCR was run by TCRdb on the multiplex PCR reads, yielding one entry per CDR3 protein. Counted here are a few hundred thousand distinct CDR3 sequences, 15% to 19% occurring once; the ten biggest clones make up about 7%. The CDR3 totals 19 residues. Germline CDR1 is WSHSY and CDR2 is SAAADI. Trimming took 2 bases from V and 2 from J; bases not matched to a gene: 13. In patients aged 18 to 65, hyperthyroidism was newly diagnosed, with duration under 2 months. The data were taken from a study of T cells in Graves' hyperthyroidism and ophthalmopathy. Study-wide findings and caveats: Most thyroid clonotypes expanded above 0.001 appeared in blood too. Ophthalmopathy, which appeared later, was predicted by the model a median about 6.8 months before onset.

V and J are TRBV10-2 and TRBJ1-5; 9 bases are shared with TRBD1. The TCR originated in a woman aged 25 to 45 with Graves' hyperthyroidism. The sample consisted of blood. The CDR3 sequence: CASSEQGTGLVVGNQPQHF. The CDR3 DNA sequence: TGCGCCAGCAGTGAGCAGGGGACAGGGTTGGTGGTGGGCAATCAGCCCCAGCATTTT.